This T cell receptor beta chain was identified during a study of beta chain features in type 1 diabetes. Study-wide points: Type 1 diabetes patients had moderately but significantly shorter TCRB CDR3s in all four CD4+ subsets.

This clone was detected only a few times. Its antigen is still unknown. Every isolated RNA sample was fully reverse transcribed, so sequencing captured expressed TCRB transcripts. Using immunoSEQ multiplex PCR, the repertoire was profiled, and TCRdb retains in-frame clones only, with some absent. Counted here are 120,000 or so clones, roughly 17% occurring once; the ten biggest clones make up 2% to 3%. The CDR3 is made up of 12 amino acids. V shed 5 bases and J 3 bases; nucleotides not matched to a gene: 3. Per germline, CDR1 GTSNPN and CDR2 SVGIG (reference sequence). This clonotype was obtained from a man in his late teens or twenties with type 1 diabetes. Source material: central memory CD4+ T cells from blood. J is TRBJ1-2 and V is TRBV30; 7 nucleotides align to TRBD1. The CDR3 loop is CAWVGQHYGYTF. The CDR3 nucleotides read TGTGCCTGGGTGGGACAGCACTATGGCTACACCTTC.